Each of the 11 T cell receptor beta chains below was sequenced from the same sample in a study of OX40 agonist ivuxolimab in advanced cancers. Measured with immunoSEQ multiplex PCR; TCRdb has only the in-frame clones, and not every one. The sample carries around 40,000 clones, approximately 90% recorded once. The sequences come from CD4+ or CD8+ T cells sorted from blood, collected in a trial of the OX40 agonist ivuxolimab. Receptor source: an adult with an advanced solid tumor such as melanoma, head and neck, liver or kidney cancer.

The chain employs TRBV7-9 and TRBJ1-1, with TRBD1 identical over 7 bases. The CDR3 totals 15 residues. Germline CDR1 SEHNR, CDR2 FQNEAQ (reference sequence). J lost 3 bases, V lost 5 bases, and 9 bases had no gene match. The CDR3 sequence: CASSANRGADTEAFF. CDR3 bases: TGTGCCAGCAGCGCCAACAGGGGCGCTGACACTGAAGCTTTCTTT.

The rearrangement uses TRBV11-2 and TRBJ2-1; possibly TRBD2 for D (5 bases). Germline lookup yields CDR1 SGHAT and CDR2 FQNNGV. CDR3 size: 15 residues. V was cut by 3 bases and J by 1 base, with 10 bases left in between. CDR3 region: CASSFRRGSYNEQFF. The CDR3 nucleotides read TGTGCCAGCAGCTTTCGACGGGGTTCCTACAATGAGCAGTTCTTC. Looking up the rest from reference TRBV11-2 and TRBJ2-1 gives the full variable domain: EAGVAQSPRYKIIEKRQSVAFWCNPISGHATLYWYQQILGQGPKLLIQFQNNGVVDDSQLPKDRFSAERLKGVDSTLKIQPAKLEDSAVYLCASSFRRGSYNEQFFGPGTRLTVL.

The chain employs TRBV6-5 and TRBJ1-5; TRBD1 is a possible D gene (5 bases). V was shortened by 8 bases and J by 0 bases, with 11 bases between the two germline ends. The CDR3 runs 14 residues. CDR1 is MNHEY, CDR2 SVGAGI, per germline. CDR3 loop: CASQGGDSNQPQHF. The CDR3 coding sequence is TGTGCCAGCCAGGGAGGGGATAGCAATCAGCCCCAGCATTTT.

V usage is TRBV28 and J usage is TRBJ2-6; D is unclear. Trimming removed 7 bases from V and 4 bases from J, with 8 bases in between. The CDR3 spans 13 residues. Per germline, CDR1 MDHEN and CDR2 SYDVKM. The CDR3 nucleotides read TGTGCCAGCATTGGAGTAGGGGCCAACGTCCTGACTTTC. Translated: CASIGVGANVLTF.

The gene calls are TRBV11-2 and TRBJ2-3; a possible D gene is TRBD1 (5 bases). Trimming took 5 bases from V and 4 from J, leaving 19 bases between them. Germline CDR1 reads SGHAT; CDR2 reads FQNNGV. The CDR3 totals 16 residues. CDR3: CASSPLPGLDPDTQYF. The CDR3 DNA reads TGTGCCAGCAGCCCCCTCCCAGGGTTAGATCCAGATACGCAGTATTTT.

Details on this clone: The same CDR3 arises from other DNA sequences in this sample as well. The chain has TRBV20-1 and TRBJ2-1; unclear D gene. V dropped 6 bases and J dropped 5 bases, with 8 bases sitting between them. The CDR3 is made up of 11 amino acids. The germline V gene encodes CDR1 DFQATT and CDR2 SNEGSKA (reference sequence). The CDR3 reads CSADRNNEQFF. In nucleotides, the CDR3 is TGCAGTGCCGATAGAAACAATGAGCAGTTCTTC.

Here the CDR3 DNA reads TGTGCCAGCAGCACGGGACTAGCGGTTCTTCACACAGATACGCAGTATTTT. This codes for CASSTGLAVLHTDTQYF. The rearrangement joins TRBV9 to TRBJ2-3; 11 positions agree with TRBD2. V lost 4 bases to trimming and J lost 2 bases; unmatched junction nucleotides: 9. CDR3 length: 17 residues. CDR1 is SGDLS, CDR2 YYNGEE, per germline.

The V gene is TRBV7-8, the J gene TRBJ1-1, with D hard to call. The length of the CDR3 is 13 residues. The germline V and J ends were trimmed by 1 base and 6 bases, with 9 bases remaining between them. Looked up from germline, CDR1 is SGHVS and CDR2 is FQNEAQ. CDR3 sequence (DNA): TGTGCCAGCAGCTTAGGCGAGAAGGCTGAAGCTTTCTTT. Its translation is CASSLGEKAEAFF.

The count of this clone is one. In DNA form, the CDR3 reads TGTGCCAGCAGCCCGGATTGGGGAGAGACCCAGTACTTC. It is translated as CASSPDWGETQYF. The chain carries TRBV6-6 and TRBJ2-5; no definite D call. The V gene's germline CDR1 is MNHNY and CDR2 SVGAGI (reference sequence). The CDR3 runs 13 residues. V shed 6 bases and J shed 4 bases, with 12 bases lying between them.

The genes are TRBV27 and TRBJ2-3, with 7 nucleotides matching TRBD2. This CDR3 comprises 16 residues. From germline, CDR1 is MNHEY and CDR2 SMNVEV (reference sequence). After removal of 7 bases from V and 0 bases from J, the junction contained 10 bases not matched to a gene. This CDR3 is CASIDNGGRSTDTQYF. The CDR3 DNA is TGTGCCAGCATAGATAACGGGGGGAGGAGCACAGATACGCAGTATTTT.

This clone was seen a single time. V usage is TRBV7-9 and J usage is TRBJ2-5, with 9 bases lining up with TRBD2. The V gene end was trimmed by 1 base and the J gene end by 5 bases; junction bases not matched to a gene: 5. CDR3 size: 15 residues. Germline-derived CDR1 and CDR2 are SEHNR and FQNEAQ (reference sequence). The CDR3 loop reads CASSLEGTSWETQYF. The CDR3 DNA is TGTGCCAGCAGCTTAGAAGGGACTAGCTGGGAGACCCAGTACTTC.